A single sample is the source of the 8 T cell receptor beta chains below, sequenced in a study of cytomegalovirus exposure and HLA in healthy donors. The study ran its PCR with 60 Vbeta and 13 Jbeta primers. Sequencing used immunoSEQ multiplex PCR; TCRdb keeps in-frame clones, though not all of them. The sample has 35,000 to 45,000 clones. Sequenced: PBMCs. The receptors shown here come from a male donor in good health and CMV-seronegative.

The chain combines TRBV9 with TRBJ1-2, with TRBD1 identical over 9 bases. With V trimmed by 3 bases and J by 8 bases, 8 bases remained unmatched. This CDR3 comprises 14 residues. CDR1 is SGDLS, CDR2 YYNGEE, per germline. The CDR3 loop is CASSDTGGARGYTF. CDR3 coding DNA: TGTGCCAGCAGCGATACAGGGGGCGCGCGGGGCTACACCTTC.

This chain joins TRBV7-2 and TRBJ1-5, with D possibly being TRBD1 (5 bases). The V gene lost 5 bases and the J gene lost 8 bases, with 19 bases spanning the gap. The CDR3 sequence is 15 residues long. From germline, CDR1 is SGHTA and CDR2 FQGNSA. Here the CDR3 DNA reads TGTGCCAGCAGCCCTTCCGGCGGGGCCCGGGAGCCCCAGCATTTT. Translating gives CASSPSGGAREPQHF.

The chain is built from TRBV19 and TRBJ2-4, with 11 nucleotides matching TRBD1. V lost 5 bases to trimming and J lost 5 bases; unmatched junction nucleotides: 8. CDR1 LNHDA and CDR2 SQIVND come from the germline V gene (reference sequence). There are 16 residues in the CDR3. The CDR3 here is CASSSGTGGIQNIQYF. In DNA, the CDR3 is TGTGCCAGTAGTTCCGGGACAGGGGGTATCCAAAACATTCAGTACTTC.

The V call is TRBV6-1, the J call TRBJ1-2; 10 nucleotides align to TRBD1. V lost 4 bases, J lost 5 bases, and 4 bases stayed unmatched. The CDR3 spans 14 residues. Per the germline V gene, CDR1 is MNHNS and CDR2 is SASEGT. The CDR3 DNA reads TGTGCCAGCAGTGTAGACAGGGGGCCTTATGGCTACACCTTC. It translates to CASSVDRGPYGYTF.

This chain links TRBV18 with TRBJ2-7, with 8 bases aligning to TRBD1. After removal of 3 bases from V and 6 bases from J, the junction contained 4 bases not matched to a gene. Per the germline V gene, CDR1 is KGHSH and CDR2 is LQKENI. The CDR3 runs to 13 residues. The CDR3 DNA reads TGTGCCAGCTCACCGGACAGGGCACGCGAGCAGTACTTC. This translates into CASSPDRAREQYF.

To note about this clone: The junction departs from the called germline gene at one end, perhaps through a read error. The gene calls are TRBV2 and TRBJ2-7; D may be TRBD2 (5 bases). Germline CDR1 reads SNHLY; CDR2 reads FYNNEI. This CDR3 contains 12 residues. CDR3 DNA sequence: TGTGCCAGCGGGCACCAGACGGAGGCCAAGGACTTC. Translated, it gives CASGHQTEAKDF. Full variable domain (remainder filled in from reference TRBV2 and TRBJ2-7): EPEVTQTPSHQVTQMGQEVILRCVPISNHLYFYWYRQILGQKVEFLVSFYNNEISEKSEIFDDQFSVERPDGSNFTLKIRSTKLEDSAMYFCASGHQTEAKDFGPGTRLTVT.

This chain uses TRBV30 with TRBJ2-7; 7 bases align to TRBD1. CDR3 length: 15 amino acids. The J segment lost 1 base and the V segment lost 5 bases, leaving 11 bases of the junction unmatched. CDR1 and CDR2 (germline): GTSNPN, SVGIG (reference sequence). The DNA for the CDR3 is TGTGCCTGGGGGGATGGGACAGACCCTTCCTACGAGCAGTACTTC. Translated, it gives CAWGDGTDPSYEQYF.

CDR3: CASSTPINLEQFF. The CDR3, as DNA: TGCGCCAGCAGCACCCCTATCAATCTGGAGCAGTTCTTC. This chain joins TRBV5-1 and TRBJ2-1; unclear D gene. Germline V gene sequence: CDR1 SGHRS, CDR2 YFSETQ. V dropped 4 bases and J dropped 10 bases, with 15 bases sitting between them. The length of the CDR3 is 13 residues.